The 23 T cell receptor beta chains below come from one sample, sequenced in a study of blood T cell repertoires in COVID-19. The data were produced by immunoSEQ multiplex PCR, yet TCRdb's version contains in-frame clones alone and is incomplete. The sample includes about 270,000 clones, around 90% of them seen just once. Sequencing used PBMCs or T cells enriched from blood (not recorded which). The source is a woman in her forties or fifties who had recovered from COVID-19.

Many counts were recorded for this clone. The chain combines TRBV2 with TRBJ1-3; D remains unclear. Per germline, CDR1 SNHLY and CDR2 FYNNEI. This CDR3 is built from 15 residues. The V end lost 6 bases, the J end lost 3 bases, and 15 bases lay between the germline ends. CDR3 sequence (DNA): TGTGCCAGCAGGAAGACAAGCCTACTTGGAAACACCATATATTTT. Translation gives CASRKTSLLGNTIYF.

The rearrangement links TRBV28 to TRBJ1-5, with a tentative D call TRBD1 (5 bases). V gave up 2 bases and J gave up 9 bases, with 14 bases separating them. The CDR3 has 14 amino acids. Germline-derived CDR1 and CDR2 are MDHEN and SYDVKM. The CDR3 nucleotides read TGTGCCAGCAGTTTAGGGGCACAAAGAGGGCCCCAGCATTTT. Encoded protein: CASSLGAQRGPQHF.

The V and J genes are TRBV2 and TRBJ1-5, with 10 positions matching TRBD1. Trimming cost V 7 bases and J 5 bases; bases outside gene matches: 8. CDR3 length equals 15 residues. The germline V gene encodes CDR1 SNHLY and CDR2 FYNNEI. The CDR3 DNA follows: TGTGCCAGCAAGAGACAGGGGGCTCGGGATCAGCCCCAGCATTTT. Its protein product is CASKRQGARDQPQHF.

The chain joins TRBV18 to TRBJ2-1; D perhaps matches TRBD2 (5 bases). Germline CDR1 reads KGHSH; CDR2 reads LQKENI. This CDR3 is built from 17 residues. Trimming stripped 3 bases from V and 0 bases from J, with 15 bases between. The CDR3 here is CASSPPLSGSSYNEQFF. The CDR3 DNA is TGTGCCAGCTCACCTCCCCTAAGCGGTAGCTCCTACAATGAGCAGTTCTTC.

This rearrangement joins TRBV25-1 to TRBJ2-7, with D maybe TRBD1 (5 bases). V dropped 3 bases and J dropped 4 bases, with 16 bases sitting between them. Germline V gene sequence: CDR1 MGHDK, CDR2 SYGVNS. This CDR3 comprises 15 residues. The CDR3 sequence: CASSDRSTARYEQYF. CDR3 nucleotides: TGTGCCAGCAGTGACCGATCGACAGCCCGGTACGAGCAGTACTTC.

The V call is TRBV9, the J call TRBJ2-6; TRBD2 matches at 14 bases. The CDR3 consists of 18 residues. The V segment lost 3 bases and the J segment 2 bases; nucleotides outside the gene matches: 4. CDR1 and CDR2 from the germline V gene are SGDLS and YYNGEE. The CDR3 spells CASSAGGLAGAGANVLTF. The CDR3 DNA sequence: TGTGCCAGCAGCGCGGGGGGACTAGCGGGAGCTGGGGCCAACGTCCTGACTTTC.

V usage is TRBV5-8 and J usage is TRBJ2-6, with 9 bases fitting TRBD1. Per germline, CDR1 SGHTS and CDR2 YDEGEE. This CDR3 region has 18 residues. Trimming removed 4 bases from V and 4 bases from J; junction bases left unmatched: 12. Here the CDR3 reads CASSLPGQGFSGANVLTF. For the CDR3, the DNA is TGTGCCAGCAGCCTACCGGGACAGGGCTTCTCCGGGGCCAACGTCCTGACTTTC.

The chain couples TRBV15 to TRBJ2-2; no reliable D call. Trimming took 2 bases from V and 5 from J, leaving 9 bases between them. This CDR3 spans 14 amino acids. Germline V gene lookup returns CDR1 LNHNV and CDR2 YYDKDF (reference sequence). For the CDR3, the DNA is TGTGCCACCAGCAGATCGTATGAGACCGGGGAGCTGTTTTTT. Residues: CATSRSYETGELFF.

This sequence joins TRBV28 and TRBJ1-1; D remains ambiguous. Germline CDR1 MDHEN, CDR2 SYDVKM. V gave up 7 bases and J gave up 0 bases, with 12 bases separating them. The CDR3 has 14 amino acids. The CDR3 DNA is TGTGCCAGCACGGTGACATCAATGAACACTGAAGCTTTCTTT. It yields the protein CASTVTSMNTEAFF.

The CDR3 region is CASSPLSLASQETQYF. CDR3 DNA: TGTGCCAGCAGCCCGCTCTCCCTAGCGTCCCAAGAGACCCAGTACTTC. The gene calls are TRBV5-4 and TRBJ2-5; a weak D match, TRBD2 (6 bases). Germline V gene sequence: CDR1 SGHNT, CDR2 YYREEE (reference sequence). V dropped 4 bases and J dropped 1 base, with 17 bases sitting between them. CDR3 length equals 16 residues.

The V call is TRBV27, the J call TRBJ2-7; 7 nucleotides line up with TRBD1. Germline lookup yields CDR1 MNHEY and CDR2 SMNVEV (reference sequence). V lost 5 bases and J lost 2; bases outside the gene matches: 3. CDR3 length equals 13 residues. The CDR3 sequence: CASSRQGPYEQYF. The CDR3 DNA sequence: TGTGCCAGCAGTCGACAGGGTCCCTACGAGCAGTACTTC.

The rearrangement links TRBV2 to TRBJ1-2; TRBD1 matches 8 bases. CDR3 length: 20 amino acids. The ends lost 4 bases at V and 0 bases at J; junction bases unmatched: 19. From germline, CDR1 is SNHLY and CDR2 FYNNEI. CDR3 region: CASSANLGQETSDANYGYTF. The CDR3 DNA reads as TGTGCCAGCAGTGCTAATCTGGGACAGGAGACAAGTGACGCTAACTATGGCTACACCTTC.

For this clone: Mismatch with germline at one junction end may stem from a read error. V and J are TRBV7-7 and TRBJ2-1; D is possibly TRBD1 (6 bases). From germline, CDR1 is SSHAT and CDR2 FNYEAQ (reference sequence). CDR3 length: 16 amino acids. DNA of the CDR3: TGTGCTAGCAGCTTAGGGTGGGGACAAAACAACAATGAGCAGTTCTTC. Protein: CASSLGWGQNNNEQFF.

The J gene is TRBJ1-4, the V gene TRBV28; D is unresolved. Germline V gene lookup returns CDR1 MDHEN and CDR2 SYDVKM. V was shortened by 5 bases and J by 3 bases, with 7 bases between the two germline ends. The CDR3 spans 13 residues. CDR3 DNA sequence: TGTGCCAGCAGTCCGGTAGCTAATGAAAAACTGTTTTTT. As protein: CASSPVANEKLFF.

This chain joins TRBV18 and TRBJ1-1; D uncertain. Germline assignment: CDR1 KGHSH and CDR2 LQKENI. V was cut by 1 base and J by 1 base, with 7 bases left in between. There are 14 residues in the CDR3. CDR3 loop: CASSPLTSNTEAFF. The CDR3, as DNA: TGTGCCAGCTCACCACTTACATCGAACACTGAAGCTTTCTTT.

The rearrangement joins TRBV9 to TRBJ1-2, with 9 bases lining up with TRBD1. Germline lookup yields CDR1 SGDLS and CDR2 YYNGEE. The J segment lost 8 bases and the V segment lost 5 bases, leaving 7 bases of the junction unmatched. CDR3 length: 13 amino acids. The CDR3 protein is CASRGTGSRGYTF. CDR3 DNA: TGTGCCAGCAGAGGGACAGGGAGTCGCGGCTACACCTTC.

The chain is built from TRBV9 and TRBJ1-2; D is unclear. Trimming shortened V by 2 bases and J by 8 bases, and 4 bases separated the two germline ends. Germline CDR1 is SGDLS and CDR2 is YYNGEE. CDR3 size: 10 residues. The CDR3 DNA sequence: TGTGCCAGCAGCGTGGGCGGCTACACCTTC. It encodes CASSVGGYTF.

This rearrangement joins TRBV3-1 (or the pseudogene TRBV3-2) to TRBJ2-5, with D possibly TRBD1 on 6 matching bases. V was pared by 4 bases and J by 1 base, with 10 bases between. CDR1 LGHDT and CDR2 YNNKEL come from the germline V gene (reference sequence). The CDR3 is 14 amino acids. The CDR3 reads CASSRDTPQETQYF. The CDR3 DNA follows: TGTGCCAGCAGCCGGGACACCCCCCAAGAGACCCAGTACTTC.

J is TRBJ1-2 and V is TRBV6-5; D is perhaps TRBD1 (5 bases). V dropped 0 bases and J dropped 1 base, with 12 bases sitting between them. There are 16 residues in the CDR3. The germline gives CDR1 MNHEY, CDR2 SVGAGI. This chain's CDR3 is CASSYSGGGFNYGYTF. DNA of the CDR3: TGTGCCAGCAGTTACTCTGGGGGGGGTTTTAACTATGGCTACACCTTC.

This chain links TRBV19 with TRBJ2-7, with TRBD1 as a possible D gene (6 bases). The CDR3 is 17 amino acids. From germline, CDR1 is LNHDA and CDR2 SQIVND (reference sequence). Trimming pared 5 bases from V and 0 bases from J, leaving 20 bases between. The CDR3 bases are TGTGCCAGTAGTCCCGAAGTCGGGACACCTTACTCCTACGAGCAGTACTTC. The encoded protein is CASSPEVGTPYSYEQYF.

Only one count was recorded for this clone. The chain uses TRBV4-2 and TRBJ1-1, with a possible D match to TRBD1 (6 bases). The CDR3 consists of 16 residues. Germline V CDR1 and CDR2: LGHNA, YNFKEQ. V gave up 3 bases and J gave up 1 base, with 15 bases separating them. For the CDR3, the DNA is TGTGCCAGCAGCCACTCAGGGGACACAAAGAACACTGAAGCTTTCTTT. Translated, it gives CASSHSGDTKNTEAFF.

This CDR3 reads CASSLVGGTQPQHF. CDR3 coding DNA: TGTGCCAGCAGCTTAGTGGGAGGGACTCAGCCCCAGCATTTT. This chain joins TRBV7-3 and TRBJ1-5; tentative D call: TRBD1 (5 bases). Germline CDR1 and CDR2: SGHTA and FQGTGA. The CDR3 contains 14 residues. V was shortened by 2 bases and J by 6 bases, with 11 bases between the two germline ends.

V and J are TRBV18 and TRBJ2-1; weak D call: TRBD2 (6 bases). The length of the CDR3 is 13 residues. Germline V gives CDR1 KGHSH, CDR2 LQKENI. V dropped 0 bases and J dropped 9 bases, with 9 bases sitting between them. The CDR3 DNA sequence: TGTGCCAGCTCACCACCGGTGGGGGGTGAGCAGTTCTTC. Its translation is CASSPPVGGEQFF. The full variable domain, in which reference TRBV18 and TRBJ2-1 provide the parts outside the CDR3, is NAGVMQNPRHLVRRRGQEARLRCSPMKGHSHVYWYRQLPEEGLKFMVYLQKENIIDESGMPKERFSAEFPKEGPSILRIQQVVRGDSAAYFCASSPPVGGEQFFGPGTRLTVL.